The 19 T cell receptor beta chains reported below all come from one sample, sequenced in a study of control samples from healthy donors and cancer patients (dated by TCRdb to the early 2020s). Library preparation employed the immunoSEQ multiplex PCR assay. As stored in TCRdb, this immuneACCESS dataset retains in-frame rearrangements with V and J assigned. A fraction of the clones does not appear; measured against another copy, unresolved V genes explain less than half of the discrepancy, and the remainder lacks a known reason. This sample lists 200,000 to 250,000 clones; 85% to 95% were detected once. The ten most abundant clones make up roughly 1.6% of the sample. The source material was blood. These receptors originate from a man in his fifties in good health.

This clone has only one observation. Distinct nucleotide sequences in the sample also encode this CDR3. The genes are TRBV2 and TRBJ1-5; D is unclear. Trimming stripped 6 bases from V and 2 bases from J, with 5 bases between. The CDR3 has 12 amino acids. The germline gives CDR1 SNHLY, CDR2 FYNNEI. CDR3 coding DNA: TGTGCCAGCAGCACAGGCAATCAGCCCCAGCATTTT. Amino acid sequence: CASSTGNQPQHF.

J is TRBJ1-4 and V is TRBV11-2, with a weak D call TRBD1 (6 bases). CDR1 and CDR2 from the germline V gene are SGHAT and FQNNGV. Trimming stripped 1 base from V and 6 bases from J, with 12 bases between. This CDR3 spans 15 amino acids. The CDR3 DNA follows: TGTGCCAGCAGCTTAGGGCTCAGGGGAGATGAAAAACTGTTTTTT. Its translation: CASSLGLRGDEKLFF.

A single count supports this clone. The chain uses TRBV11-2 and TRBJ2-2, with TRBD2 matching over 9 bases. Trimming took 7 bases from V and 4 from J; bases not matched to a gene: 10. The CDR3 extends over 16 amino acids. Germline V lookup: CDR1 SGHAT, CDR2 FQNNGV. CDR3 sequence: CASTRGAGGPTGELFF. The CDR3 nucleotides read TGTGCCAGCACCCGAGGGGCGGGGGGGCCCACCGGGGAGCTGTTTTTT.

This chain connects TRBV6-5 to TRBJ2-3; no reliable D call. The CDR3 covers 12 residues. Trimming removed 6 bases from V and 6 bases from J, with 10 bases in between. Per the germline V gene, CDR1 is MNHEY and CDR2 is SVGAGI. CDR3 sequence: CASRTDGDTQYF. CDR3 nucleotides: TGTGCCAGCAGGACGGATGGGGATACGCAGTATTTT.

The chain recombines TRBV19 with TRBJ1-5, with TRBD1 matching over 10 bases. The CDR3 is 20 residues long. Germline V lookup: CDR1 LNHDA, CDR2 SQIVND (reference sequence). V was clipped by 1 base and J by 0 bases; unmatched bases: 12. The CDR3 bases are TGTGCCAGTAGTATAGTTGGGACAGGGGTGAGACCTTATAGCAATCAGCCCCAGCATTTT. Amino acid sequence: CASSIVGTGVRPYSNQPQHF. Full variable domain (remainder filled in from reference TRBV19 and TRBJ1-5): DGGITQSPKYLFRKEGQNVTLSCEQNLNHDAMYWYRQDPGQGLRLIYYSQIVNDFQKGDIAEGYSVSREKKESFPLTVTSAQKNPTAFYLCASSIVGTGVRPYSNQPQHFGDGTRLSIL.

The chain joins TRBV2 to TRBJ1-6; TRBD1 might be the D (6 bases). This CDR3 has 14 amino acids. V dropped 5 bases and J dropped 7 bases, with 12 bases sitting between them. Germline values: CDR1 SNHLY, CDR2 FYNNEI. CDR3 region: CASSNTGKNSPLHF. CDR3 nucleotide sequence: TGTGCCAGCAGTAATACAGGGAAAAATTCACCCCTCCACTTT.

This clone was picked up one time. The chain couples TRBV18 to TRBJ2-7; D is ambiguous. Germline CDR1 KGHSH, CDR2 LQKENI. The CDR3 runs to 13 residues. The V end lost 2 bases, the J end lost 2 bases, and 7 bases lay between the germline ends. This CDR3 is CASSPGVAYEQYF. Here the CDR3 DNA reads TGTGCCAGCTCACCAGGGGTTGCCTACGAGCAGTACTTC. The complete variable domain, with remaining parts taken from reference TRBV18 and TRBJ2-7, reads NAGVMQNPRHLVRRRGQEARLRCSPMKGHSHVYWYRQLPEEGLKFMVYLQKENIIDESGMPKERFSAEFPKEGPSILRIQQVVRGDSAAYFCASSPGVAYEQYFGPGTRLTVT.

The chain is built from TRBV9 and TRBJ1-2; no clear D. This CDR3 is 15 amino acids long. V was trimmed by 0 bases and J by 3 bases, leaving 12 bases between them. CDR1 and CDR2 from the germline V gene are SGDLS and YYNGEE. CDR3 sequence reads: CASSVAFGSDYGYTF. In nucleotides, the CDR3 is TGTGCCAGCAGCGTAGCGTTCGGCAGCGACTATGGCTACACCTTC.

V gene TRBV5-4 combines with J gene TRBJ1-6; no reliable D call. There are 13 residues in the CDR3. Trimming left V 2 bases short and J 7 bases short, with 7 bases between. Germline CDR1 and CDR2: SGHNT and YYREEE (reference sequence). CDR3 in amino acids: CASSFDGNSPLHF. CDR3 nucleotide sequence: TGTGCCAGCAGCTTTGACGGGAATTCACCCCTCCACTTT.

This chain connects TRBV9 to TRBJ1-1; D uncertain. Trimming stripped 4 bases from V and 5 bases from J, with 18 bases between. The V gene's germline CDR1 is SGDLS and CDR2 YYNGEE. The CDR3 covers 15 residues. CDR3 sequence: CASSPSDTRRTEAFF. CDR3 nucleotide sequence: TGTGCCAGCAGCCCATCTGACACCCGGAGGACTGAAGCTTTCTTT.

The count of this clone is one. This rearrangement joins TRBV9 to TRBJ1-2; no clear D. Trimming removed 0 bases at V and 7 bases at J, with 13 bases between. The CDR3 length is 14 residues. CDR1 SGDLS and CDR2 YYNGEE come from the germline V gene. The CDR3 DNA is TGTGCCAGCAGCGTAGCTACTGAAATAGGTGGCTACACCTTC. Its translation is CASSVATEIGGYTF.

The chain has TRBV19 and TRBJ1-2, with 7 positions matching TRBD1. Trimming removed 5 bases from V and 4 bases from J; junction bases left unmatched: 4. CDR1 is LNHDA and CDR2 is SQIVND in the germline V gene (reference sequence). The CDR3 covers 13 residues. CDR3 residues: CASSDRQGYGYTF. For the CDR3, the DNA is TGTGCCAGTAGTGACAGACAGGGCTATGGCTACACCTTC.

The rearrangement joins TRBV9 to TRBJ2-7; no firm D call. Germline loops: CDR1 SGDLS, CDR2 YYNGEE. V shed 0 bases and J shed 2 bases, with 15 bases lying between them. The CDR3 is 16 residues long. The CDR3 DNA is TGTGCCAGCAGCGTAGATGCGACGATGAACGCCTACGAGCAGTACTTC. It encodes CASSVDATMNAYEQYF. Variable domain in full (rest from reference TRBV9 and TRBJ2-7): DSGVTQTPKHLITATGQRVTLRCSPRSGDLSVYWYQQSLDQGLQFLIQYYNGEERAKGNILERFSAQQFPDLHSELNLSSLELGDSALYFCASSVDATMNAYEQYFGPGTRLTVT.

The CDR3: CASSPLLEEETQYF. The CDR3 DNA follows: TGTGCCAGCTCACCGTTGCTTGAGGAAGAGACCCAGTACTTC. The chain recombines TRBV18 with TRBJ2-5; D gene unclear. Germline V gene lookup returns CDR1 KGHSH and CDR2 LQKENI. V was trimmed by 3 bases and J by 3 bases, leaving 11 bases between them. CDR3 length: 14 amino acids.

This sequence joins TRBV2 and TRBJ1-5; the D is unclear. Germline V gene data show CDR1 as SNHLY and CDR2 as FYNNEI. Deletions cut 5 bases from V and 6 bases from J, with 17 bases between. The CDR3 loop spans 15 amino acids. The CDR3: CASSLQRAGIQPQHF. CDR3 DNA sequence: TGTGCCAGCAGTTTACAGCGGGCCGGGATTCAGCCCCAGCATTTT. Variable domain in full (rest from reference TRBV2 and TRBJ1-5): EPEVTQTPSHQVTQMGQEVILRCVPISNHLYFYWYRQILGQKVEFLVSFYNNEISEKSEIFDDQFSVERPDGSNFTLKIRSTKLEDSAMYFCASSLQRAGIQPQHFGDGTRLSIL.

The rearrangement joins TRBV5-1 to TRBJ1-5, with TRBD1 as a possible D gene (5 bases). Trimming removed 0 bases at V and 8 bases at J, with 12 bases between. The CDR3 has 14 amino acids. Germline V gene lookup returns CDR1 SGHRS and CDR2 YFSETQ. The CDR3 here is CASSLVTGTEPQHF. In DNA form, the CDR3 reads TGCGCCAGCAGCTTGGTGACCGGGACGGAGCCCCAGCATTTT.

The rearrangement uses TRBV7-2 and TRBJ1-4, with D uncertain. This CDR3 region has 13 residues. Germline V gives CDR1 SGHTA, CDR2 FQGNSA. V was trimmed by 5 bases and J by 6 bases, leaving 10 bases between them. CDR3 in amino acids: CASSPGRYEKLFF. CDR3 bases: TGTGCCAGCAGCCCTGGACGGTATGAAAAACTGTTTTTT.

CDR3: CASRKQGWELAQHF. As DNA, the CDR3 is TGCGCCAGCAGAAAACAGGGTTGGGAGTTAGCCCAGCATTTT. The genes are TRBV10-2 and TRBJ1-5, with D tentatively TRBD1 (6 bases). This CDR3 comprises 14 residues. V was shortened by 6 bases and J by 11 bases, with 20 bases between the two germline ends. Per the germline V gene, CDR1 is WSHSY and CDR2 is SAAADI.

The chain links TRBV20-1 to TRBJ2-3, with TRBD2 identical over 7 bases. Germline values: CDR1 DFQATT, CDR2 SNEGSKA (reference sequence). With V trimmed by 6 bases and J by 8 bases, 5 bases remained unmatched. The CDR3 spans 11 residues. The CDR3 DNA follows: TGCAGTGCCCCGTGGGGGGGTACGCAGTATTTT. This encodes CSAPWGGTQYF.